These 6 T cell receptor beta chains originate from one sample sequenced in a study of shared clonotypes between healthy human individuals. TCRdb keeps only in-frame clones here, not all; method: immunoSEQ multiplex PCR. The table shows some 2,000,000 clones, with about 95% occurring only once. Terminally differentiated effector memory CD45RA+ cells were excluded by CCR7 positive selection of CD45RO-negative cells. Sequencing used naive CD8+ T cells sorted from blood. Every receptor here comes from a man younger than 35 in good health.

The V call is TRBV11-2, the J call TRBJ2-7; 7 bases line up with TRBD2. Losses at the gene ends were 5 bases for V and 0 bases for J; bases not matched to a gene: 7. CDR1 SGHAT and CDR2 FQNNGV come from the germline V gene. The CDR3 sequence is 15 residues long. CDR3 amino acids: CASSGGGESSYEQYF. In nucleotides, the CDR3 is TGTGCCAGCAGCGGGGGAGGGGAGAGCTCCTACGAGCAGTACTTC.

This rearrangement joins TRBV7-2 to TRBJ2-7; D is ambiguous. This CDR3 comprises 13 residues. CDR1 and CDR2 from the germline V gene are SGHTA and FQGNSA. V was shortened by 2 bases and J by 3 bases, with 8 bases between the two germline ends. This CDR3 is CASSLKQLYEQYF. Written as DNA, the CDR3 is TGTGCCAGCAGCTTAAAACAGCTCTACGAGCAGTACTTC.

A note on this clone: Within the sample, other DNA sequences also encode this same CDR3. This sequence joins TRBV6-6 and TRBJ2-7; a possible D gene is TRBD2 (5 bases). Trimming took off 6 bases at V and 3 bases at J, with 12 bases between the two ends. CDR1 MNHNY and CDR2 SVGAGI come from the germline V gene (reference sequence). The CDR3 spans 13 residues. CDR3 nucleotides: TGTGCCAGCAGCCCAGGACTGAGCTACGAGCAGTACTTC. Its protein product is CASSPGLSYEQYF.

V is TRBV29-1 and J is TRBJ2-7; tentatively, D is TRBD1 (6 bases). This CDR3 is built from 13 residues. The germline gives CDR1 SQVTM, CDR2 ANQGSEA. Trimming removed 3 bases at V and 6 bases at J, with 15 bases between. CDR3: CSVEILRGTEQYF. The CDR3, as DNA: TGCAGCGTTGAGATATTAAGGGGGACCGAGCAGTACTTC.

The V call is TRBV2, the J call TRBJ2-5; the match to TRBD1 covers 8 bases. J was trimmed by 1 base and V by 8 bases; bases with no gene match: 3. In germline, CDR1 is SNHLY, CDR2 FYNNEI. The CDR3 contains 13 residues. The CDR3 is CASGDRFQETQYF. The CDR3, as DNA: TGTGCCAGCGGGGACAGGTTCCAAGAGACCCAGTACTTC. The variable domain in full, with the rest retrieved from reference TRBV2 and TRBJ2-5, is EPEVTQTPSHQVTQMGQEVILRCVPISNHLYFYWYRQILGQKVEFLVSFYNNEISEKSEIFDDQFSVERPDGSNFTLKIRSTKLEDSAMYFCASGDRFQETQYFGPGTRLLVL.

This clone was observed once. CDR3 sequence: CASSGQGEDYGYTF. As DNA, the CDR3 is TGTGCCAGCAGTGGACAGGGGGAAGACTATGGCTACACCTTC. V is TRBV6-6 and J is TRBJ1-2, with 10 bases lining up with TRBD1. Germline lookup yields CDR1 MNHNY and CDR2 SVGAGI (reference sequence). This CDR3 is 14 amino acids long. With 5 bases clipped from V and 3 bases from J, the junction kept 3 bases outside the gene matches.